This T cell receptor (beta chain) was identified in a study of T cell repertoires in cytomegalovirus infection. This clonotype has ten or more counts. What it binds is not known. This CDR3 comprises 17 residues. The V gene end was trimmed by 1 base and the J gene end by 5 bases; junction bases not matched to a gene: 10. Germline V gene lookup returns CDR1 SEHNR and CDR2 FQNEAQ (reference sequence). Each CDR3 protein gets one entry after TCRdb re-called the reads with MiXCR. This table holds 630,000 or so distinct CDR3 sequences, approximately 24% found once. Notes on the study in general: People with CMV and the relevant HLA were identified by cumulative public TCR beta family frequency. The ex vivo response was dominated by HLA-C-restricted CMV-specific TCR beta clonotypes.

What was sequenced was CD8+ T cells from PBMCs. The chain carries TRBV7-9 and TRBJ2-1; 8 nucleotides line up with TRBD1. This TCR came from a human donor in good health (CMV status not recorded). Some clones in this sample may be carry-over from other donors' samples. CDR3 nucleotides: TGTGCCAGCAGCTTAGGCACCTCCGGGACAGGTCACAATGAGCAGTTCTTC. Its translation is CASSLGTSGTGHNEQFF.